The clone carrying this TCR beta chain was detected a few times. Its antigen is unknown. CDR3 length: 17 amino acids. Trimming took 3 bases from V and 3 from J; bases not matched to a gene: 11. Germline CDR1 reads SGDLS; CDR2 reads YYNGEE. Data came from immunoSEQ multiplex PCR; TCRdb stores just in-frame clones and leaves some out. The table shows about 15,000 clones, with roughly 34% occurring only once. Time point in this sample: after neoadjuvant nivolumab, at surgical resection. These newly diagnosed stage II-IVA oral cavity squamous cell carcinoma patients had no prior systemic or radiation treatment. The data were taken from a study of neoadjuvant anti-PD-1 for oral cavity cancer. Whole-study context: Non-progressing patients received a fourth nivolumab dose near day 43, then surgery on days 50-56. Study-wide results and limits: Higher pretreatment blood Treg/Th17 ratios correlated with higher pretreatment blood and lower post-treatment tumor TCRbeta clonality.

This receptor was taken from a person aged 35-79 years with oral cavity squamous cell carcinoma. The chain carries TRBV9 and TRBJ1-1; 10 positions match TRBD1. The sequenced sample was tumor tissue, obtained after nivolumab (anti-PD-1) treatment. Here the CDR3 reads CASSAGQTGGGDTEAFF. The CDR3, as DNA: TGTGCCAGCAGCGCGGGGCAGACAGGGGGCGGCGACACTGAAGCTTTCTTT.